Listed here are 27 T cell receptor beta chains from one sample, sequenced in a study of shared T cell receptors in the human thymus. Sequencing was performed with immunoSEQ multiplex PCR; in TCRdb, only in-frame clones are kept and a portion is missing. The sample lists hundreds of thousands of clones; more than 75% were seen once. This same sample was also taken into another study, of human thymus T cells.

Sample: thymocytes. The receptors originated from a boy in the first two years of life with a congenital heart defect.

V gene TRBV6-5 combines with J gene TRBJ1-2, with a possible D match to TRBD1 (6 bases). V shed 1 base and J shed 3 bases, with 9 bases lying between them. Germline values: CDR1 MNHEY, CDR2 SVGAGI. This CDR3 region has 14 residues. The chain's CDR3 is CASSYYPGDYGYTF. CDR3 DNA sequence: TGTGCCAGCAGTTACTACCCAGGGGACTATGGCTACACCTTC.

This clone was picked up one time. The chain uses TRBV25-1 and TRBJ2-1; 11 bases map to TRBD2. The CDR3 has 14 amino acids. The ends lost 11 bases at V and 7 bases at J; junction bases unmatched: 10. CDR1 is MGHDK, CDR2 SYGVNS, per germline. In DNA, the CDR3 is TGTGCCTCCCGGTCTAGCGGGAGGCCGAATGAGCAGTTCTTC. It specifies CASRSSGRPNEQFF.

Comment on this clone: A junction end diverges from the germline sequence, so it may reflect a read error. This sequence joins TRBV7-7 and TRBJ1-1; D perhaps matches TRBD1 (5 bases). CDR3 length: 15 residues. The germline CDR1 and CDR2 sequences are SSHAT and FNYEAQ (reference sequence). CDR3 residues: CASSLLGQPDTEAFF. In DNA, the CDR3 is TGTGCTAGCAGCTTATTAGGACAACCGGACACTGAAGCTTTCTTT.

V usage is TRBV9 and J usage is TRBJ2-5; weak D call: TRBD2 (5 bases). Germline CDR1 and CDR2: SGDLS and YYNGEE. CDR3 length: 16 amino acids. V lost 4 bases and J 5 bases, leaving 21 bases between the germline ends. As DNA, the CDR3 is TGTGCCAGCAGCCCGAACGGACTCGGCTTAGGGGAGACCCAGTACTTC. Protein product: CASSPNGLGLGETQYF.

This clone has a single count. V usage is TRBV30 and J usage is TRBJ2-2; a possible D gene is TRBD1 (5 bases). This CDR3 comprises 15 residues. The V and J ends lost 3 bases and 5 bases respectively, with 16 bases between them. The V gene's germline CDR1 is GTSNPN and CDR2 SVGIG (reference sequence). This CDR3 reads CAWSPIPAGTGELFF. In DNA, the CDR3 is TGTGCCTGGAGCCCCATCCCAGCAGGGACCGGGGAGCTGTTTTTT.

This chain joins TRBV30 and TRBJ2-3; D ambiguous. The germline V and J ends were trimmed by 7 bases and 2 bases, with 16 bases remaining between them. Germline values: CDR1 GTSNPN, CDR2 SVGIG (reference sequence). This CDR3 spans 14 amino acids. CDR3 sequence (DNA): TGTGCCTCTATAGCACCCCGAAACACAGATACGCAGTATTTT. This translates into CASIAPRNTDTQYF. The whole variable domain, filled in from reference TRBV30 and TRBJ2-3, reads SQTIHQWPATLVQPVGSPLSLECTVEGTSNPNLYWYRQAAGRGLQLLFYSVGIGQISSEVPQNLSASRPQDRQFILSSKKLLLSDSGFYLCASIAPRNTDTQYFGPGTRLTVL.

The CDR3 coding sequence is TGCGCCAGCAGCGTGAAAACAGGGGATCGGACAGATACGCAGTATTTT. This gives the protein CASSVKTGDRTDTQYF. The chain uses TRBV5-1 and TRBJ2-3; 7 positions match TRBD1. V lost 4 bases, J lost 3 bases, and 11 bases stayed unmatched. Germline CDR1 and CDR2: SGHRS and YFSETQ. The CDR3 covers 16 residues.

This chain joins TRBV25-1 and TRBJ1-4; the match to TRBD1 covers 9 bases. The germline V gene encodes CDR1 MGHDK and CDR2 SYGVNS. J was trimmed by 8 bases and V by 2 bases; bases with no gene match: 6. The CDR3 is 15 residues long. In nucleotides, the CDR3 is TGTGCCAGCAGTGAACGGACAGGGGTGAGCGAAAAACTGTTTTTT. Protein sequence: CASSERTGVSEKLFF.

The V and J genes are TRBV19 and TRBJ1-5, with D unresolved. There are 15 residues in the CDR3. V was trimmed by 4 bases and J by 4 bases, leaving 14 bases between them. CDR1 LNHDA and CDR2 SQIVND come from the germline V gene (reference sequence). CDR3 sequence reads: CASSTRRGRNQPQHF. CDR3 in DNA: TGTGCCAGTAGTACTCGGCGGGGTAGGAATCAGCCCCAGCATTTT. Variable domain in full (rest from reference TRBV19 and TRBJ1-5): DGGITQSPKYLFRKEGQNVTLSCEQNLNHDAMYWYRQDPGQGLRLIYYSQIVNDFQKGDIAEGYSVSREKKESFPLTVTSAQKNPTAFYLCASSTRRGRNQPQHFGDGTRLSIL.

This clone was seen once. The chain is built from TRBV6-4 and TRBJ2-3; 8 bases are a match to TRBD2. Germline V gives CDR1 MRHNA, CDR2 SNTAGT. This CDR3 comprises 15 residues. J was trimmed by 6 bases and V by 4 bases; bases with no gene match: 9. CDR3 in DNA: TGTGCCAGCAGTGTTAGCGGGGCGGTCGGTGATACGCAGTATTTT. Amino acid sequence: CASSVSGAVGDTQYF.

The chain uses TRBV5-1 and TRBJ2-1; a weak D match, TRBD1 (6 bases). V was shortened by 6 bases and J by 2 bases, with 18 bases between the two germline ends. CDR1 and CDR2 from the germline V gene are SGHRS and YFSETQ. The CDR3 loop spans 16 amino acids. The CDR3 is CASTLQGERTYNEQFF. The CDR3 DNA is TGCGCCAGCACCTTACAGGGAGAGCGGACCTACAATGAGCAGTTCTTC.

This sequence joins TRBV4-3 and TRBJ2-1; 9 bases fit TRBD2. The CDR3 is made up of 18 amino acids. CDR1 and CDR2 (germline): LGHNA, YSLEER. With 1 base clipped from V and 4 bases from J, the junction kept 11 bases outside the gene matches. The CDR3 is CASSQGVRAGGPYNEQFF. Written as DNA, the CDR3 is TGCGCCAGCAGCCAAGGAGTAAGAGCGGGAGGCCCTTACAATGAGCAGTTCTTC.

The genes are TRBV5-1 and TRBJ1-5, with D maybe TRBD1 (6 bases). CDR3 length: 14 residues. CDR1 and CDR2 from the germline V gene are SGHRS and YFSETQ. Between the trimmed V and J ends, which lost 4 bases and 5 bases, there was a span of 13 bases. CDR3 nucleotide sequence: TGCGCCAGCAGCATGGGGGGGCAGGATCAGCCCCAGCATTTT. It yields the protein CASSMGGQDQPQHF.

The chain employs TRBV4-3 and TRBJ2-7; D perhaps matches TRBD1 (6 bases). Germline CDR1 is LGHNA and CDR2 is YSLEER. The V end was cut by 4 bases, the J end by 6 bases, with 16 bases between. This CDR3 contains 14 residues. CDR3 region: CASSRPDRPTEQYF. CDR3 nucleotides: TGCGCCAGCAGCCGGCCAGACAGGCCCACCGAGCAGTACTTC.

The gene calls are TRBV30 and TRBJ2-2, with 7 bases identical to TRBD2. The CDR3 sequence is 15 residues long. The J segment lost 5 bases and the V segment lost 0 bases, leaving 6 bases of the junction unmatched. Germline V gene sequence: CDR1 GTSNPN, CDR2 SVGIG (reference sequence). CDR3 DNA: TGTGCCTGGAGTGTGGGGGGGTCTCAGACCGGGGAGCTGTTTTTT. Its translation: CAWSVGGSQTGELFF.

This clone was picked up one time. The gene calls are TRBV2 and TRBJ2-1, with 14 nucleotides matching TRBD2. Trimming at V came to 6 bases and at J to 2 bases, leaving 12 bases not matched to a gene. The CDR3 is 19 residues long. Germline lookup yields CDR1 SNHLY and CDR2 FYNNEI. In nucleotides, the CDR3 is TGTGCCAGCAGCTCCCCAGGGACTAGCGGGAGATCGCCCTACAATGAGCAGTTCTTC. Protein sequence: CASSSPGTSGRSPYNEQFF.

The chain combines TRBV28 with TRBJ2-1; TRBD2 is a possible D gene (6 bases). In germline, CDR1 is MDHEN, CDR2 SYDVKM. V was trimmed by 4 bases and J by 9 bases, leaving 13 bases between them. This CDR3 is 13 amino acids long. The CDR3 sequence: CASSSLLASEQFF. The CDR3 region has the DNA TGTGCCAGCAGTTCCCTACTAGCTAGTGAGCAGTTCTTC.

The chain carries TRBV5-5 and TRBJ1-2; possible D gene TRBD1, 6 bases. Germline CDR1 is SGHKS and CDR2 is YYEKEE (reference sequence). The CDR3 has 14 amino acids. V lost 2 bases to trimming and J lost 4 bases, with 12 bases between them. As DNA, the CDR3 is TGTGCCAGCAGCTTACACTGGGACACCTATGGCTACACCTTC. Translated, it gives CASSLHWDTYGYTF.

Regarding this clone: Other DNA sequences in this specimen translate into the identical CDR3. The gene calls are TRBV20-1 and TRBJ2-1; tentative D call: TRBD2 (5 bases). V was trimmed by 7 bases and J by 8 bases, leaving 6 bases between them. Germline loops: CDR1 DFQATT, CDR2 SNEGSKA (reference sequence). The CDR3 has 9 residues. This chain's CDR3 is CSVGDEQFF. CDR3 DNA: TGCAGTGTGGGAGATGAGCAGTTCTTC.

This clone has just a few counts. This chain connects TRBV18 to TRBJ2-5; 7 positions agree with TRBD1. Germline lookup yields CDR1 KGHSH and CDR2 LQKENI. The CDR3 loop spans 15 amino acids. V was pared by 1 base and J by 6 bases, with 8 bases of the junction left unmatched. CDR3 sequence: CASSPRPKQGKTQYF. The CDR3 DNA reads TGTGCCAGCTCACCACGACCAAAACAGGGGAAGACCCAGTACTTC.

Here the CDR3 reads CASSKKPGLAGRVSYEQYF. The CDR3 DNA sequence: TGTGCCAGCAGCAAAAAACCCGGACTAGCGGGAAGAGTTTCCTACGAGCAGTACTTC. The chain combines TRBV21-1 with TRBJ2-7; the table calls TRBD2, which could not be checked here. TRBV21-1 is flagged as a pseudogene. This CDR3 has 19 amino acids.

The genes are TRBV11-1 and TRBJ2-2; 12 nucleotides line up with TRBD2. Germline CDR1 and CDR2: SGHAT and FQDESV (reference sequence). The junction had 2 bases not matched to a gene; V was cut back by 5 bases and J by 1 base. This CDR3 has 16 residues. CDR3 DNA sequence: TGTGCCAGCAGCACGGGACTAGCGGGGAACACCGGGGAGCTGTTTTTT. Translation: CASSTGLAGNTGELFF.

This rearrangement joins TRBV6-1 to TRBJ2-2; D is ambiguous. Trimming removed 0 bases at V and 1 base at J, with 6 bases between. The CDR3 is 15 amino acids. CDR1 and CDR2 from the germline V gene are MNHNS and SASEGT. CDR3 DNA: TGTGCCAGCAGTGAAGCACAGAGGAACACCGGGGAGCTGTTTTTT. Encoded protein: CASSEAQRNTGELFF.

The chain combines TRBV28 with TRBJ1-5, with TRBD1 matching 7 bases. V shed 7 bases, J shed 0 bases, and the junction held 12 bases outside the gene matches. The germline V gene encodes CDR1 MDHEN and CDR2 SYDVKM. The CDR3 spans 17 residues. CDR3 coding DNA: TGTGCCAGCAAAAAGGGGAACAGGGGAATTAGCAATCAGCCCCAGCATTTT. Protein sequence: CASKKGNRGISNQPQHF.

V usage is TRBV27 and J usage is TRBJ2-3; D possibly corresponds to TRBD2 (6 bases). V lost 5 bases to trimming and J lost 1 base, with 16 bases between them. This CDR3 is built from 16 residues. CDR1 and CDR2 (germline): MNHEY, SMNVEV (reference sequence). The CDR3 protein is CASSPDSRGGTDTQYF. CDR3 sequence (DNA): TGTGCCAGCAGTCCGGACTCTCGCGGGGGCACAGATACGCAGTATTTT.

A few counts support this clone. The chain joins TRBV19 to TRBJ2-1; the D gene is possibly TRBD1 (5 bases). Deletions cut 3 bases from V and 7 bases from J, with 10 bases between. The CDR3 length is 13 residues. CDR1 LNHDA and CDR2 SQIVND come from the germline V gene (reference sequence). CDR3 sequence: CASSMVRANEQFF. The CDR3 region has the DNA TGTGCCAGTAGTATGGTCAGGGCTAATGAGCAGTTCTTC.

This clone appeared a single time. This CDR3 reads CASSQEADYEQYF. The CDR3 nucleotides read TGCGCCAGCAGCCAAGAGGCGGACTACGAGCAGTACTTC. V usage is TRBV4-3 and J usage is TRBJ2-7; D is unresolved. The V and J ends lost 0 bases and 3 bases respectively, with 6 bases between them. CDR3 length: 13 amino acids. CDR1 and CDR2 from the germline V gene are LGHNA and YSLEER.